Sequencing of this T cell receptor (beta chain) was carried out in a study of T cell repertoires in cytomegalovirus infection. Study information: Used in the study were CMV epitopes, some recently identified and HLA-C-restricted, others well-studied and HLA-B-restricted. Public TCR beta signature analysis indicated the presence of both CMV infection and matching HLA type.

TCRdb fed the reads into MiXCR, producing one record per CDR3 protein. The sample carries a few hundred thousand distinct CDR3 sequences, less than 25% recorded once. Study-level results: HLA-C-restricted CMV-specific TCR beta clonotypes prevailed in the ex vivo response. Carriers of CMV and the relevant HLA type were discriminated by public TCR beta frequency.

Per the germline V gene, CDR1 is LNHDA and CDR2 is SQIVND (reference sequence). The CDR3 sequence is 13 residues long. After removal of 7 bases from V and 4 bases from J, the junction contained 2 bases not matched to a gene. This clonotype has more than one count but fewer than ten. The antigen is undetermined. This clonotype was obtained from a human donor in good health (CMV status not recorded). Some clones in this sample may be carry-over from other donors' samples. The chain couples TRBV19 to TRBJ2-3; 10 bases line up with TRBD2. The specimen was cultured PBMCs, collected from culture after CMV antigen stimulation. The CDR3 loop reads CASKSGRADTQYF. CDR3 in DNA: TGTGCCAGTAAAAGCGGGAGGGCAGATACGCAGTATTTT.